This entry concerns a single TCR beta chain. Its specificity is unknown. This specimen comes from a study of blood T cells in healthy people across ages. Whole-study findings and limits: Among long-lived donors, naive CD4+ cells were more numerous and diversity higher than in aged donors.

The second PCR ran roughly 6 to 11 cycles with a sample-barcoded 5' primer and J-beta primers. TCRdb used MiXCR to reprocess the 5' RACE reads, holding one entry per CDR3 protein. The sample carries 780,000 or so distinct CDR3 sequences, 56% recorded once. Individuals who donated were healthy Caucasians from Russia aged 6 to 90. Drawn from each donor were ten milliliters of peripheral blood. Sequencing used blood. This TCR was sampled from a man in his forties or fifties in good health.

The CDR3 DNA reads TGTGCCAGCGCGCCGACAGGGGGCGGCTATGGCTACACCTTC. Protein sequence: CASAPTGGGYGYTF. The chain is built from TRBV5-4 and TRBJ1-2; 10 nucleotides agree with TRBD1. The V segment lost 7 bases and the J segment 4 bases; nucleotides outside the gene matches: 7. CDR3 length: 14 residues. CDR1 and CDR2 (germline): SGHNT, YYREEE (reference sequence).